This T cell receptor (beta chain) stems from a study of blood T cell repertoires in COVID-19. Enrollees, roughly 18 to 89 years old, lived in approximately 25 US areas. Clinical histories supplied by participants themselves formed the basis of cohort assignment. Trimming removed 0 bases from V and 0 bases from J; junction bases left unmatched: 7. The CDR3 totals 20 residues. Germline CDR1 reads LNHNV; CDR2 reads YYDKDF (reference sequence). TCRdb's copy holds only in-frame clones and misses some; the assay was immunoSEQ multiplex PCR. This table holds approximately 300,000 clones, 89% found once. The receptor comes from a man between 60 and 75 years old who had recovered from COVID-19. This chain joins TRBV15 and TRBJ2-1, with 14 nucleotides matching TRBD2. Sequenced sample: PBMCs or T cells enriched from blood (not recorded which). The CDR3 region is CATSRESRTSGRRSYNEQFF. The CDR3 region has the DNA TGTGCCACCAGCAGAGAATCAAGGACTAGCGGGAGGCGCTCCTACAATGAGCAGTTCTTC.